One and the same sample provided the 25 T cell receptor beta chains below, sequenced in a study of graft-versus-host responses after intestinal transplantation (dated by TCRdb to about 2021). The library was produced with the immunoSEQ multiplex PCR assay. The source is immuneACCESS, and TCRdb retained only in-frame sequences with V and J called. Part of the clones is not carried over; for the studies checked, unresolved V genes explain less than half of this, and the remainder is unexplained. This sample comprises 35,000 to 40,000 clones, roughly 87% of them detected only once. Clones ranked in the top ten supply roughly 3.4% of the sample. The sequencing used PBMCs, collected about 1,000 days after transplant. Receptor source: a human patient who received an intestinal transplant, so some T cells may come from the graft donor.

J is TRBJ2-3 and V is TRBV15, with 9 bases aligning to TRBD1. V shed 4 bases and J 1 base; nucleotides not matched to a gene: 6. CDR1 is LNHNV and CDR2 is YYDKDF in the germline V gene (reference sequence). The CDR3 consists of 16 residues. The CDR3 here is CATSMGQGGGTDTQYF. CDR3 coding DNA: TGTGCCACCAGCATGGGACAGGGAGGAGGCACAGATACGCAGTATTTT.

This clone appeared a few times. The rearrangement links TRBV4-2 to TRBJ2-2; TRBD2 aligns across 9 bases. This CDR3 has 16 residues. The J segment lost 4 bases and the V segment lost 1 base, leaving 4 bases of the junction unmatched. Germline values: CDR1 LGHNA, CDR2 YNFKEQ. The CDR3 nucleotides are TGTGCCAGCAGCCAAGGACTAGCGGACCTCACCGGGGAGCTGTTTTTT. It yields the protein CASSQGLADLTGELFF.

The chain couples TRBV7-9 to TRBJ2-4, with 9 positions matching TRBD2. CDR3 length: 18 residues. Trimming removed 2 bases from V and 0 bases from J; junction bases left unmatched: 8. The germline V gene has CDR1 SEHNR and CDR2 FQNEAQ (reference sequence). The CDR3 DNA follows: TGTGCCAGCAGCTTATCTAGCGGGGAGAGGTTAGCCAAAAACATTCAGTACTTC. This translates into CASSLSSGERLAKNIQYF.

V gene TRBV11-2 combines with J gene TRBJ2-7, with 12 positions matching TRBD2. The junction had 5 bases not matched to a gene; V was cut back by 1 base and J by 1 base. CDR1 and CDR2 (germline): SGHAT, FQNNGV. The CDR3 is made up of 17 amino acids. The CDR3: CASSLVGLAGGSYEQYF. CDR3 in DNA: TGTGCCAGCAGCTTAGTCGGGCTAGCGGGAGGGTCCTACGAGCAGTACTTC. Complete variable domain (other parts from reference TRBV11-2 and TRBJ2-7): EAGVAQSPRYKIIEKRQSVAFWCNPISGHATLYWYQQILGQGPKLLIQFQNNGVVDDSQLPKDRFSAERLKGVDSTLKIQPAKLEDSAVYLCASSLVGLAGGSYEQYFGPGTRLTVT.

The rearrangement uses TRBV28 and TRBJ1-5; TRBD1 matches 7 bases. This CDR3 spans 16 amino acids. Germline lookup yields CDR1 MDHEN and CDR2 SYDVKM. The junction had 12 bases not matched to a gene; V was cut back by 6 bases and J by 4 bases. The CDR3 nucleotides are TGTGCCAGCAGACAAGGAGGAACAGGGGAAAATCAGCCCCAGCATTTT. This encodes CASRQGGTGENQPQHF.

The chain has TRBV7-2 and TRBJ2-7; a possible D gene is TRBD2 (6 bases). Trimming removed 2 bases at V and 7 bases at J, with 9 bases between. Per the germline V gene, CDR1 is SGHTA and CDR2 is FQGNSA. The CDR3 has 12 residues. DNA of the CDR3: TGTGCCAGCAGCTTAACCCTAGCGGAGCAGTACTTC. Amino acid sequence: CASSLTLAEQYF.

V and J are TRBV18 and TRBJ1-1, with D maybe TRBD1 (5 bases). The CDR3 is 13 amino acids. The germline V and J ends were trimmed by 3 bases and 5 bases, with 10 bases remaining between them. The germline V gene encodes CDR1 KGHSH and CDR2 LQKENI. CDR3 sequence reads: CASSPVGQTEAFF. The CDR3 bases are TGTGCCAGCTCACCGGTCGGACAAACTGAAGCTTTCTTT.

The chain uses TRBV25-1 and TRBJ1-6; no firm D call. V lost 5 bases to trimming and J lost 9 bases, with 11 bases between them. CDR1 is MGHDK, CDR2 SYGVNS, per germline. The CDR3 has 13 residues. The CDR3 DNA follows: TGTGCCAGCAGTATCGGAGGTGGTTCACCCCTCCACTTT. Residues: CASSIGGGSPLHF.

This clone came up once. This rearrangement joins TRBV5-4 to TRBJ1-1; TRBD1 matches 7 bases. V shed 8 bases, J shed 3 bases, and the junction held 7 bases outside the gene matches. The CDR3 length is 13 residues. From germline, CDR1 is SGHNT and CDR2 YYREEE (reference sequence). CDR3 DNA: TGTGCCAGTTTTCCAGGGGGGTACACTGAAGCTTTCTTT. It yields the protein CASFPGGYTEAFF.

In its sample, this clone was seen a few times. The rearrangement uses TRBV9 and TRBJ2-7, with D unresolved. The CDR3 spans 15 residues. CDR1 is SGDLS and CDR2 is YYNGEE in the germline V gene. Trimming removed 0 bases from V and 1 base from J, with 11 bases in between. The CDR3 protein is CASSVAGADSYEQYF. In nucleotides, the CDR3 is TGTGCCAGCAGCGTAGCCGGAGCCGATTCCTACGAGCAGTACTTC.

The chain links TRBV6-6 to TRBJ2-7, with 7 bases matching TRBD1. The V gene's germline CDR1 is MNHNY and CDR2 SVGAGI (reference sequence). The CDR3 has 14 amino acids. Trimming at V came to 7 bases and at J to 3 bases, leaving 9 bases not matched to a gene. This CDR3 reads CASTETGRVYEQYF. Written as DNA, the CDR3 is TGTGCCAGCACGGAGACAGGGAGAGTCTACGAGCAGTACTTC.

V gene TRBV2 combines with J gene TRBJ2-7, with TRBD2 matching over 7 bases. This CDR3 contains 12 residues. Unmatched junction bases numbered 5, after V lost 10 bases and J lost 2 bases. Germline CDR1 reads SNHLY; CDR2 reads FYNNEI. This CDR3 reads CATRSGTYEQYF. The CDR3 nucleotides are TGTGCCACCAGAAGCGGGACCTACGAGCAGTACTTC.

The rearrangement uses TRBV5-5 and TRBJ1-1, with D possibly being TRBD1 (5 bases). Germline lookup yields CDR1 SGHKS and CDR2 YYEKEE (reference sequence). This CDR3 comprises 16 residues. Trimming took off 0 bases at V and 1 base at J, with 13 bases between the two ends. The chain's CDR3 is CASSLEAGWGNTEAFF. As DNA, the CDR3 is TGTGCCAGCAGCTTGGAGGCAGGGTGGGGGAACACTGAAGCTTTCTTT.

The CDR3 spells CASSLGTGHHEQYF. The DNA for the CDR3 is TGTGCCAGCAGCTTGGGGACAGGGCACCACGAGCAGTACTTC. The V gene is TRBV5-6, the J gene TRBJ2-7; 8 nucleotides line up with TRBD1. Per germline, CDR1 SGHDT and CDR2 YYEEEE. V dropped 0 bases and J dropped 5; count of bases not matched to a gene: 4. This CDR3 spans 14 amino acids.

As DNA, the CDR3 is TGCGCCAGCAGCCCCGGGACAGGGGGCTGGGAGACCCAGTACTTC. Its protein is CASSPGTGGWETQYF. This chain uses TRBV5-1 with TRBJ2-5; 12 positions agree with TRBD1. Losses at the gene ends were 4 bases for V and 5 bases for J; bases not matched to a gene: 6. The germline V gene has CDR1 SGHRS and CDR2 YFSETQ. The CDR3 spans 15 residues.

The genes are TRBV6-6 and TRBJ2-7; a weak D match, TRBD2 (6 bases). Germline V gene lookup returns CDR1 MNHNY and CDR2 SVGAGI (reference sequence). V dropped 6 bases and J dropped 7 bases, with 13 bases sitting between them. The length of the CDR3 is 12 residues. CDR3 loop: CASSLGLSEQYF. CDR3 DNA sequence: TGTGCCAGCAGCTTGGGACTCTCTGAGCAGTACTTC.

The V call is TRBV11-2, the J call TRBJ2-5; D may be TRBD1 (5 bases). The CDR3 spans 14 residues. V was shortened by 2 bases and J by 4 bases, with 11 bases between the two germline ends. The germline V gene has CDR1 SGHAT and CDR2 FQNNGV. CDR3 residues: CASSLRGTGETQYF. The CDR3 coding sequence is TGTGCCAGCAGCTTAAGAGGAACAGGAGAGACCCAGTACTTC.

This clone showed up just a few times. The chain is built from TRBV6-1 and TRBJ2-7; D might be TRBD1 or TRBD2, each matching 7 bases. Trimming shortened V by 1 base and J by 4 bases, and 17 bases separated the two germline ends. Germline CDR1 and CDR2: MNHNS and SASEGT. This CDR3 comprises 16 residues. The CDR3 DNA reads as TGTGCCAGCAGTGAAGATGAGGCAGGGGGGGGTTACGAGCAGTACTTC. Protein product: CASSEDEAGGGYEQYF.

V is TRBV6-1 and J is TRBJ2-4; possible D gene TRBD2, 5 bases. The CDR3 loop spans 12 amino acids. Looked up from germline, CDR1 is MNHNS and CDR2 is SASEGT. V was shortened by 2 bases and J by 9 bases, with 8 bases between the two germline ends. The CDR3: CASSELSGIQYF. In DNA, the CDR3 is TGTGCCAGCAGTGAACTGAGCGGCATTCAGTACTTC.

The J gene is TRBJ1-2, the V gene TRBV5-1, with no clear D. The CDR3 has 12 amino acids. In germline, CDR1 is SGHRS, CDR2 YFSETQ. Trimming pared 0 bases from V and 5 bases from J, leaving 5 bases between. In DNA, the CDR3 is TGCGCCAGCAGCTTGGCAGGATATGGCTACACCTTC. Encoded protein: CASSLAGYGYTF.

In regard to this clone: One end of the junction does not line up with germline, which may come from a read error. This chain uses TRBV18 with TRBJ2-1; 8 bases fit TRBD1. Per germline, CDR1 KGHSH and CDR2 LQKENI. The CDR3 has 15 residues. CDR3 DNA sequence: TGTGCCAGCTCGCCACGGACAGGGAGCTACAATGAGCAGTTCTTC. Translation: CASSPRTGSYNEQFF.

The rearrangement joins TRBV27 to TRBJ1-1; no clear D gene. The CDR3 consists of 14 residues. Trimming cost V 6 bases and J 3 bases, with 14 bases left between them. Germline CDR1 and CDR2: MNHEY and SMNVEV (reference sequence). The CDR3 region is CASRKAGLDTEAFF. CDR3 DNA sequence: TGTGCCAGCAGGAAGGCGGGGTTGGACACTGAAGCTTTCTTT.

The gene calls are TRBV27 and TRBJ2-7; 8 bases agree with TRBD2. CDR3 size: 15 residues. With V trimmed by 0 bases and J by 5 bases, 6 bases remained unmatched. Germline lookup yields CDR1 MNHEY and CDR2 SMNVEV (reference sequence). CDR3 region: CASSLSGGRIHEQYF. The CDR3 nucleotides are TGTGCCAGCAGTTTATCAGGCGGGAGGATCCACGAGCAGTACTTC.

This clone was seen only a few times. CDR3: CASSESEGSSGNTIYF. DNA for the CDR3: TGTGCCAGCAGTGAATCTGAGGGCTCCTCTGGAAACACCATATATTTT. The chain links TRBV6-1 to TRBJ1-3; D is unresolved. V shed 2 bases and J shed 0 bases, with 11 bases lying between them. The CDR3 runs to 16 residues. Germline-derived CDR1 and CDR2 are MNHNS and SASEGT.

The V call is TRBV10-3, the J call TRBJ2-6; D uncertain. V lost 3 bases and J 0 bases, leaving 6 bases between the germline ends. The V gene's germline CDR1 is ENHRY and CDR2 SYGVKD. This CDR3 is 15 amino acids long. The DNA of the CDR3 is TGTGCCATCAGTGAAGTAGACTCTGGGGCCAACGTCCTGACTTTC. Protein: CAISEVDSGANVLTF.